This T cell receptor beta chain was recorded in a study of T-cell memory formation after mild COVID-19. Barcoded TCR alpha and TCR beta cDNA libraries with UMIs came from 5'RACE using constant-segment primers. TCRdb ran MiXCR on the 5' RACE reads and lists one entry per CDR3 protein. Of some 120,000 distinct CDR3 sequences listed, 16% are singletons. This clonotype was seen more than once but under ten times. The antigen remains undetermined. Study-wide results and caveats: CD4+ bias marked clones expanding day 15 to 37, unlike balanced contracting clones. Contracting clones localized mainly to CM and EM when CD4+ and mainly to EMRA when CD8+.

The receptor was derived from an adult woman who had mild COVID-19 (a few samples of this study predate the infection). Cell type and time point are not known. Sequenced sample: PBMCs or a T cell subset sorted from them (not recorded which).

CDR3 nucleotides: TGCGCCAGCAGCCGTTACCCAGCCACAGGGCTAATCAATGAGCAGTTCTTC. Translation: CASSRYPATGLINEQFF. This sequence joins TRBV5-1 and TRBJ2-1; D may be TRBD1 (6 bases). V gave up 4 bases and J gave up 6 bases, with 23 bases separating them. CDR1 SGHRS and CDR2 YFSETQ come from the germline V gene. There are 17 residues in the CDR3. The full variable domain, completed using reference TRBV5-1 and TRBJ2-1, is KAGVTQTPRYLIKTRGQQVTLSCSPISGHRSVSWYQQTPGQGLQFLFEYFSETQRNKGNFPGRFSGRQFSNSRSEMNVSTLELGDSALYLCASSRYPATGLINEQFFGPGTRLTVL.